This T cell receptor (beta chain) was recorded in a study of OX40 agonist ivuxolimab in advanced cancers. There are a few counts of this clone. Baseline was the first blood sampling point, followed by cycle 4 day 1 and cycle 7 day 1. TCRdb's table, derived via immunoSEQ multiplex PCR, lists solely in-frame clones and lacks some. The sample includes about 92,000 clones, more than 75% seen only once; the top ten take 0.33%. CDR1 is MDHEN and CDR2 is SYDVKM in the germline V gene. Trimming left V 4 bases short and J 5 bases short, with 5 bases between. This CDR3 comprises 12 residues. The gene calls are TRBV28 and TRBJ2-2; D is ambiguous. Here the sequenced sample was CD4+ or CD8+ T cells sorted from blood, taken in a trial of the OX40 agonist ivuxolimab. The source of this sequence is an adult with an advanced solid tumor such as melanoma, head and neck, liver or kidney cancer. CDR3 coding DNA: TGTGCCAGCAGTTCTGTGACCGGGGAGCTGTTTTTT. This translates into CASSSVTGELFF.